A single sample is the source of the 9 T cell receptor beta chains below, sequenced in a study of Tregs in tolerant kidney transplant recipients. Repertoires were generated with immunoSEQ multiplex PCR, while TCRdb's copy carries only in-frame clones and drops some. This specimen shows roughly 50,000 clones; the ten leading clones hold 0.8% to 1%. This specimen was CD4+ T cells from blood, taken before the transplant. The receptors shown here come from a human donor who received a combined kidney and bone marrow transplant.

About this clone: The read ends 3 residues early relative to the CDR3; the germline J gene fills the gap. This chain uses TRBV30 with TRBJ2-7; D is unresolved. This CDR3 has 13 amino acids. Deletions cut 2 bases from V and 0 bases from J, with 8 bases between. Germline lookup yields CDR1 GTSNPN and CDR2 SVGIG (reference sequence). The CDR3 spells CAWSPLGSYEQYF. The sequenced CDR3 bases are TGTGCCTGGAGTCCCCTAGGCTCCTACGAG.

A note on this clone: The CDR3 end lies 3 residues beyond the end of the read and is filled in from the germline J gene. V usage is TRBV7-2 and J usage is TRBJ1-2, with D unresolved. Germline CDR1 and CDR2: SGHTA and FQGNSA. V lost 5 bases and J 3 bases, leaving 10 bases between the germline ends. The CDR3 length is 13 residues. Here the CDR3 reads CASSPVHDYGYTF. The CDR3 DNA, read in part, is TGTGCCAGCAGCCCAGTACACGACTATGGC.

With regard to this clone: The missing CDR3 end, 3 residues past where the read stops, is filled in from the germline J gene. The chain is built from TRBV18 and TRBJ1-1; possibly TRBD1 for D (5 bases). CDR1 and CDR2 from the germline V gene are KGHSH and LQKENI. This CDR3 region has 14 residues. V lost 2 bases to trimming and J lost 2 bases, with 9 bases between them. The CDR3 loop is CASSPKGLNTEAFF. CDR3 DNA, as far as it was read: TGTGCCAGCTCACCAAAGGGACTAAACACTGAA.

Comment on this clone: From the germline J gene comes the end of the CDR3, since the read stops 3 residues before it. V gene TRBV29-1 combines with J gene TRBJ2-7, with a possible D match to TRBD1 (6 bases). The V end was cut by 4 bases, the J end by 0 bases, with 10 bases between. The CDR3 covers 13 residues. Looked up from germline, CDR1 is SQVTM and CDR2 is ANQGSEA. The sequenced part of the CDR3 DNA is TGCAGCGTTGGTCTAGGGGGCTCCTACGAG. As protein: CSVGLGGSYE. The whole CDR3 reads CSVGLGGSYEQYF.

The CDR3 loop is CASSWGQGNEQFF. Incomplete CDR3 DNA: TGTGCCAGCAGCTGGGGACAGGGGAATGAG. The genes are TRBV7-2 and TRBJ2-1, with 10 bases matching TRBD1. From the germline J gene comes the end of the CDR3, since the read stops 3 residues before it. Looked up from germline, CDR1 is SGHTA and CDR2 is FQGNSA. This CDR3 contains 13 residues. J was trimmed by 7 bases and V by 4 bases; bases with no gene match: 1.

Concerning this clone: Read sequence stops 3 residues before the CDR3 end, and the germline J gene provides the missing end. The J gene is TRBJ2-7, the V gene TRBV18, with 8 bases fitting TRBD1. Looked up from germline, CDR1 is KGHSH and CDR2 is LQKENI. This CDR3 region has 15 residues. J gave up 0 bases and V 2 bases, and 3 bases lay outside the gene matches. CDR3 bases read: TGTGCCAGCTCACCAGGACAGGGCTTCTCCTACGAG. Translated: CASSPGQGFSYE. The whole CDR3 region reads CASSPGQGFSYEQYF.

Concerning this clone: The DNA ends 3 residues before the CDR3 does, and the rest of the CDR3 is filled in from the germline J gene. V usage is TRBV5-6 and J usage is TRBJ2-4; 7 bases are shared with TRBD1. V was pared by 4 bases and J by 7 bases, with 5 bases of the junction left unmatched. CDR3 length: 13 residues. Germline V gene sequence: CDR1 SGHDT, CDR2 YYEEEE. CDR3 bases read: TGTGCCAGCAGCCCGGGGACAGTTAACATT. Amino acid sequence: CASSPGTVNI. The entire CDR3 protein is CASSPGTVNIQYF.

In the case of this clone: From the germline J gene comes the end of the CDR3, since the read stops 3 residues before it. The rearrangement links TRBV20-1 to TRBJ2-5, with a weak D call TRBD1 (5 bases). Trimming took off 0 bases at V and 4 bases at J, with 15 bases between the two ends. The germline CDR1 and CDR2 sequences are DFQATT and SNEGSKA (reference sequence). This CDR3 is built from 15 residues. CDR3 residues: CSAREIWQGRETQYF. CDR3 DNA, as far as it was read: TGCAGTGCTAGAGAAATATGGCAGGGAAGAGAGACC.

The CDR3 region is CAWRLARGRTDTQYF. Partial CDR3 DNA: TGTGCCTGGAGGCTAGCAAGGGGGCGGACAGATACG. V usage is TRBV30 and J usage is TRBJ2-3; 7 nucleotides line up with TRBD1. The missing CDR3 end, 3 residues past where the read stops, is filled in from the germline J gene. The germline gives CDR1 GTSNPN, CDR2 SVGIG (reference sequence). The CDR3 is made up of 15 amino acids. After removal of 3 bases from V and 3 bases from J, the junction contained 9 bases not matched to a gene.